The rows below give T cell receptor beta chains drawn from one sample of a study of blood T cell repertoires in COVID-19. Using immunoSEQ multiplex PCR, the repertoire was profiled, and TCRdb retains in-frame clones only, with some absent. Among 150,000 to 200,000 clones listed, around nine tenths were seen once. The sample consisted of peripheral blood. The origin of the receptors is a man aged 65 to 79 with acute or convalescent COVID-19. Both conserved end residues are trimmed from each CDR3. Fields, in order: D gene, V gene, J gene, CDR3 protein. The D gene is left open where the match is weak.

d_gene: -
v_gene: TRBV6-5
j_gene: TRBJ2-1
CDR3aa: ACIPGLTFNEQF

d_gene: TRBD1
v_gene: TRBV27
j_gene: TRBJ1-6
CDR3aa: ASSWDRGLVSPLH

d_gene: -
v_gene: TRBV20-1
j_gene: TRBJ1-2
CDR3aa: SASPGLGYT

d_gene: TRBD1
v_gene: TRBV24-1
j_gene: TRBJ2-2
CDR3aa: ATSDTDRGPGELF

d_gene: -
v_gene: TRBV4-3
j_gene: TRBJ2-1
CDR3aa: ASSQDRGYQNEQF

d_gene: TRBD2
v_gene: TRBV6-2/TRBV6-3
j_gene: TRBJ2-5
CDR3aa: ASSVPSGDGETQY

d_gene: -
v_gene: TRBV28
j_gene: TRBJ2-7
CDR3aa: ASSPGIPYEQY

d_gene: TRBD1
v_gene: TRBV28
j_gene: TRBJ2-7
CDR3aa: ALARTGGYEQY

d_gene: TRBD1
v_gene: TRBV5-1
j_gene: TRBJ2-3
CDR3aa: ASSPGQWDTQY

d_gene: -
v_gene: TRBV4-1
j_gene: TRBJ1-2
CDR3aa: ASSRGGRPDYGYT

d_gene: TRBD1
v_gene: TRBV2
j_gene: TRBJ1-5
CDR3aa: ASSDLDRGSNQPQH

d_gene: -
v_gene: TRBV7-9
j_gene: TRBJ2-2
CDR3aa: ASSNRDTRTGELF

d_gene: TRBD2
v_gene: TRBV7-2
j_gene: TRBJ2-3
CDR3aa: ASSLKGLAGGKADTQY

d_gene: -
v_gene: TRBV12-3/TRBV12-4
j_gene: TRBJ2-5
CDR3aa: ASPGYGEETQY

d_gene: TRBD1
v_gene: TRBV3-1/TRBV3-2
j_gene: TRBJ1-6
CDR3aa: ASTPLGQGWDSPLH

d_gene: -
v_gene: TRBV5-4
j_gene: TRBJ2-5
CDR3aa: ASSLGGGRETQY

d_gene: TRBD1
v_gene: TRBV27
j_gene: TRBJ1-6
CDR3aa: ASSGWTGGISYNSPLH

d_gene: TRBD1
v_gene: TRBV27
j_gene: TRBJ1-5
CDR3aa: ASSPLGQGEFGQPQH

d_gene: -
v_gene: TRBV9
j_gene: TRBJ2-2
CDR3aa: ASSVNRDKPTGELF

d_gene: TRBD1
v_gene: TRBV6-2/TRBV6-3
j_gene: TRBJ1-5
CDR3aa: ASTPPGQSYQPQH

d_gene: -
v_gene: TRBV30
j_gene: TRBJ1-1
CDR3aa: AWSTPLRGNTEAF

d_gene: -
v_gene: TRBV6-5
j_gene: TRBJ2-1
CDR3aa: ASSYEGLRNEQF

d_gene: -
v_gene: TRBV5-3
j_gene: TRBJ1-1
CDR3aa: ARSFVCGPEAF

d_gene: TRBD1
v_gene: TRBV6-2/TRBV6-3
j_gene: TRBJ2-7
CDR3aa: ASSTDLQGDRFDYEQY

d_gene: -
v_gene: TRBV3-1/TRBV3-2
j_gene: TRBJ2-5
CDR3aa: ASTPSLGGVGETQY

d_gene: -
v_gene: TRBV4-1
j_gene: TRBJ2-3
CDR3aa: ASSQPGSTDTQY

d_gene: TRBD2
v_gene: TRBV28
j_gene: TRBJ2-7
CDR3aa: ASSAKLGGEKPYEQY

d_gene: -
v_gene: TRBV4-1
j_gene: TRBJ2-5
CDR3aa: ASSQGGSTGRETQY

d_gene: TRBD2
v_gene: TRBV7-2
j_gene: TRBJ2-2
CDR3aa: ASSLVRGGTGELF

d_gene: -
v_gene: TRBV5-1
j_gene: TRBJ1-5
CDR3aa: ASSLDGRGNQPQH

d_gene: -
v_gene: TRBV5-6
j_gene: TRBJ1-5
CDR3aa: ASSSGLRGDQPQH

d_gene: -
v_gene: TRBV24-1
j_gene: TRBJ2-3
CDR3aa: ATSDFSEGRGSDTQY

d_gene: TRBD1
v_gene: TRBV11-2
j_gene: TRBJ1-1
CDR3aa: ASSNQGATEAF

d_gene: -
v_gene: TRBV15
j_gene: TRBJ2-1
CDR3aa: ATSRDGRAYNEQF

d_gene: -
v_gene: TRBV9
j_gene: TRBJ1-2
CDR3aa: ASSVSLGSGANYGYT

d_gene: -
v_gene: TRBV5-1
j_gene: TRBJ1-1
CDR3aa: ASSSLGGQSNTEAF

d_gene: TRBD1
v_gene: TRBV4-1
j_gene: TRBJ2-7
CDR3aa: ASSQEGPGTGIYEQY

d_gene: -
v_gene: TRBV12-3/TRBV12-4
j_gene: TRBJ2-1
CDR3aa: ASSPLRENEQF

d_gene: TRBD2
v_gene: TRBV2
j_gene: TRBJ2-5
CDR3aa: ASSDRLAGETQY

d_gene: -
v_gene: TRBV5-1
j_gene: TRBJ2-7
CDR3aa: ASSTGTNPTYEQY

d_gene: TRBD1
v_gene: TRBV5-1
j_gene: TRBJ1-1
CDR3aa: ASRELTGMNTEAF

d_gene: TRBD1
v_gene: TRBV4-2
j_gene: TRBJ1-5
CDR3aa: ASSQDRNRGSNQPQH

d_gene: TRBD1
v_gene: TRBV10-3
j_gene: TRBJ2-7
CDR3aa: ASEGDRDSYEQY

d_gene: -
v_gene: TRBV9
j_gene: TRBJ2-1
CDR3aa: ASSTLGGTYNEQF

d_gene: TRBD2
v_gene: TRBV20-1
j_gene: TRBJ2-1
CDR3aa: SASPPRGSGDIFSNEQF

d_gene: -
v_gene: TRBV28
j_gene: TRBJ1-5
CDR3aa: ASSLIREGQPQH

d_gene: TRBD1
v_gene: TRBV27
j_gene: TRBJ1-2
CDR3aa: ASSSATGYYGYT

d_gene: -
v_gene: TRBV28
j_gene: TRBJ2-1
CDR3aa: ASSLPHGSNEQF

d_gene: -
v_gene: TRBV29-1
j_gene: TRBJ2-7
CDR3aa: SGKSAGDYEQY

d_gene: TRBD1
v_gene: TRBV30
j_gene: TRBJ1-6
CDR3aa: AWSVRQGNSPLH

d_gene: -
v_gene: TRBV2
j_gene: TRBJ1-5
CDR3aa: ASSTEYSNQPQH

d_gene: TRBD1
v_gene: TRBV6-1
j_gene: TRBJ2-7
CDR3aa: ASTDDRDRVNYEQY

d_gene: TRBD1
v_gene: TRBV11-2
j_gene: TRBJ1-2
CDR3aa: ASSPLGTGEGYT